These 23 T cell receptor beta chains were all obtained from the same sample, sequenced in a study of blood T cell repertoires in COVID-19. Data came from immunoSEQ multiplex PCR; TCRdb stores just in-frame clones and leaves some out. The sample consists of around 140,000 clones, around 83% of them appearing once. Sequenced: peripheral blood. The receptors stem from a man aged 55 to 70 with active or convalescent COVID-19.

This chain connects TRBV7-2 to TRBJ2-1; TRBD2 matches 10 bases. This CDR3 has 15 residues. The trim removed 2 bases at V and 5 bases at J, leaving 3 bases unmatched. Germline V lookup: CDR1 SGHTA, CDR2 FQGNSA. Here the CDR3 DNA reads TGTGCCAGCAGCTTAAATCTAGCGGGGGACAATGAGCAGTTCTTC. Encoded protein: CASSLNLAGDNEQFF.

The CDR3 protein is CASSQISLAGATGELFF. The CDR3 DNA sequence: TGCGCCAGCAGCCAAATCTCACTAGCGGGGGCTACCGGGGAGCTGTTTTTT. This sequence joins TRBV4-1 and TRBJ2-2; 11 bases align to TRBD2. V shed 2 bases, J shed 5 bases, and the junction held 7 bases outside the gene matches. CDR3 length: 17 amino acids. Germline V gene lookup returns CDR1 MGHRA and CDR2 YSYEKL.

The chain has TRBV7-9 and TRBJ1-6; 9 bases map to TRBD1. The CDR3 runs 17 residues. Germline lookup yields CDR1 SEHNR and CDR2 FQNEAQ (reference sequence). The V and J ends lost 1 base and 2 bases, in that order; junction bases with no gene match: 3. The CDR3 region is CASSLEGTGTYNSPLHF. CDR3 bases: TGTGCCAGCAGCTTAGAGGGGACAGGGACCTATAATTCACCCCTCCACTTT.

This chain uses TRBV2 with TRBJ2-1, with TRBD2 matching 13 bases. Germline loops: CDR1 SNHLY, CDR2 FYNNEI. V lost 8 bases, J lost 7 bases, and 5 bases stayed unmatched. This CDR3 is built from 14 residues. Written as DNA, the CDR3 is TGTGCCAGCGATTTACTAGCGGGGGGGAATGAGCAGTTCTTC. It specifies CASDLLAGGNEQFF.

This clone was seen once. The chain joins TRBV4-3 to TRBJ2-5; 10 nucleotides match TRBD2. Germline V gene sequence: CDR1 LGHNA, CDR2 YSLEER. There are 14 residues in the CDR3. Trimming cost V 4 bases and J 5 bases; bases outside gene matches: 4. CDR3 protein: CASSLTSGAETQYF. The CDR3 coding sequence is TGCGCCAGCAGCCTAACTAGCGGGGCGGAGACCCAGTACTTC.

The chain joins TRBV27 to TRBJ1-5; D is possibly TRBD1 (6 bases). The CDR3 has 14 residues. V was shortened by 5 bases and J by 5 bases, with 13 bases between the two germline ends. Germline V gene lookup returns CDR1 MNHEY and CDR2 SMNVEV (reference sequence). The CDR3 loop is CASSDRQDHQPQHF. DNA of the CDR3: TGTGCCAGCAGTGACCGACAGGACCATCAGCCCCAGCATTTT.

The genes are TRBV5-1 and TRBJ2-1; a possible D gene is TRBD2 (6 bases). Germline V gene sequence: CDR1 SGHRS, CDR2 YFSETQ. This CDR3 spans 15 amino acids. V was clipped by 4 bases and J by 7 bases, with 18 bases between them. The CDR3 region has the DNA TGCGCCAGCAGCGACGTCCGGGGACTGTTTAATGAGCAGTTCTTC. Translating it yields CASSDVRGLFNEQFF.

This chain uses TRBV6-5 with TRBJ2-6; unclear D gene. This CDR3 comprises 16 residues. CDR1 is MNHEY and CDR2 is SVGAGI in the germline V gene. V shed 3 bases and J shed 0 bases, with 9 bases lying between them. The CDR3 sequence is CASSYQVSSGANVLTF. Written as DNA, the CDR3 is TGTGCCAGCAGTTATCAAGTGAGCTCTGGGGCCAACGTCCTGACTTTC.

J is TRBJ2-5 and V is TRBV4-1, with 8 positions matching TRBD2. V dropped 1 base and J dropped 2; count of bases not matched to a gene: 6. The CDR3 has 16 residues. Germline V gene lookup returns CDR1 MGHRA and CDR2 YSYEKL. In DNA, the CDR3 is TGCGCCAGCAGCCAAGTTATACGGGGGGGACAAGAGACCCAGTACTTC. Residues: CASSQVIRGGQETQYF.

The chain links TRBV19 to TRBJ2-1; 15 bases are shared with TRBD2. The CDR3 spans 17 residues. The V gene end was trimmed by 0 bases and the J gene end by 7 bases; junction bases not matched to a gene: 4. The germline gives CDR1 LNHDA, CDR2 SQIVND (reference sequence). The CDR3 sequence: CASSIDLGTSGRNEQFF. CDR3 DNA: TGTGCCAGTAGTATAGATCTAGGGACTAGCGGGAGGAATGAGCAGTTCTTC.

V is TRBV12-3 or TRBV12-4 and J is TRBJ1-1, with 12 bases that match TRBD1. J was trimmed by 11 bases and V by 4 bases; bases with no gene match: 5. CDR3 length: 13 residues. The CDR3: CASSSPGQGAAFF. DNA of the CDR3: TGTGCCAGCAGTTCCCCGGGACAGGGGGCGGCTTTCTTT.

The V call is TRBV9, the J call TRBJ1-1, with TRBD1 matching over 9 bases. V lost 0 bases and J lost 3; bases outside the gene matches: 3. Germline CDR1 SGDLS, CDR2 YYNGEE. The CDR3 is 15 amino acids. The CDR3 DNA sequence: TGTGCCAGCAGCGTAGCGGACAGGGGACACACTGAAGCTTTCTTT. It specifies CASSVADRGHTEAFF.

This chain uses TRBV6-5 with TRBJ1-2; TRBD1 agrees at 9 bases. The V gene end was trimmed by 0 bases and the J gene end by 5 bases; junction bases not matched to a gene: 4. From germline, CDR1 is MNHEY and CDR2 SVGAGI. This CDR3 is built from 15 residues. The CDR3 loop reads CASSYSRGQGYGYTF. CDR3 sequence (DNA): TGTGCCAGCAGTTACTCAAGAGGACAGGGGTATGGCTACACCTTC.

The V call is TRBV30, the J call TRBJ1-4, with D perhaps TRBD1 (5 bases). Germline CDR1 and CDR2: GTSNPN and SVGIG (reference sequence). CDR3 size: 12 residues. Trimming removed 4 bases at V and 7 bases at J, with 10 bases between. The DNA for the CDR3 is TGTGCCTGGACAGGGCTTGGTGAAAAACTGTTTTTT. Its translation: CAWTGLGEKLFF.

The chain combines TRBV10-2 with TRBJ2-2; D might be TRBD1 (5 bases). The CDR3 is made up of 13 amino acids. Between the trimmed V and J ends, which lost 2 bases and 6 bases, there was a span of 7 bases. CDR1 WSHSY and CDR2 SAAADI come from the germline V gene. CDR3 nucleotide sequence: TGCGCCAGCAGTGAGAGGGGTGCCGGGGAGCTGTTTTTT. It codes for CASSERGAGELFF.

The V and J genes are TRBV5-8 and TRBJ2-3; 8 bases are a match to TRBD2. J gave up 4 bases and V 4 bases, and 11 bases lay outside the gene matches. The germline V gene has CDR1 SGHTS and CDR2 YDEGEE. The CDR3 covers 16 residues. CDR3 region: CASSRGSGTRADTQYF. CDR3 nucleotides: TGTGCCAGCAGCCGGGGGTCCGGGACTAGGGCAGATACGCAGTATTTT.

The J gene is TRBJ1-1, the V gene TRBV5-8; D perhaps matches TRBD1 (6 bases). V was pared by 4 bases and J by 0 bases, with 16 bases between. Germline V gene sequence: CDR1 SGHTS, CDR2 YDEGEE. This CDR3 spans 16 amino acids. The CDR3 loop reads CASSRTGHIMNTEAFF. The DNA of the CDR3 is TGTGCCAGCAGCCGAACGGGACACATTATGAACACTGAAGCTTTCTTT.

The chain uses TRBV6-5 and TRBJ2-3; TRBD2 aligns across 8 bases. The length of the CDR3 is 15 residues. Germline CDR1 is MNHEY and CDR2 is SVGAGI. J was trimmed by 5 bases and V by 4 bases; bases with no gene match: 8. CDR3 nucleotides: TGTGCCAGCAGTTTCCGCGGGAGGATGATAGATACGCAGTATTTT. Encoded protein: CASSFRGRMIDTQYF.

The J gene is TRBJ2-7, the V gene TRBV6-6; 12 bases are shared with TRBD2. Germline values: CDR1 MNHNY, CDR2 SVGAGI (reference sequence). V was clipped by 4 bases and J by 4 bases; unmatched bases: 2. The length of the CDR3 is 14 residues. In DNA, the CDR3 is TGTGCCAGCAGTTCGGGACTAGCGGGTTACGAGCAGTACGTC. Encoded protein: CASSSGLAGYEQYV.

This clone was counted a few times. The CDR3 is CASSIWEDSPLHF. The CDR3 bases are TGTGCCAGTAGTATTTGGGAGGACTCACCCCTCCACTTT. The chain recombines TRBV19 with TRBJ1-6, with unresolved D. The CDR3 contains 13 residues. Germline CDR1 LNHDA, CDR2 SQIVND (reference sequence). Trimming cost V 3 bases and J 10 bases, with 10 bases left between them.

The chain links TRBV19 to TRBJ1-4, with 7 nucleotides matching TRBD1. The ends lost 7 bases at V and 2 bases at J; junction bases unmatched: 4. Germline values: CDR1 LNHDA, CDR2 SQIVND (reference sequence). The CDR3 loop spans 14 amino acids. The CDR3 region has the DNA TGTGCCAGTATTCGGACAGGCACTAATGAAAAACTGTTTTTT. Its protein product is CASIRTGTNEKLFF.

The rearrangement joins TRBV5-4 to TRBJ2-7; D is perhaps TRBD1 (8 bases). Deletions cut 0 bases from V and 3 bases from J, with 13 bases between. Looked up from germline, CDR1 is SGHNT and CDR2 is YYREEE (reference sequence). CDR3 length: 15 amino acids. The CDR3 protein is CASSLEQGGIYEQYV. CDR3 sequence (DNA): TGTGCCAGCAGCTTGGAACAGGGGGGGATCTACGAGCAGTACGTC.

In this sample, this clone turned up once. V and J are TRBV7-2 and TRBJ1-2; D ambiguous. CDR3 length equals 14 residues. The germline V and J ends were trimmed by 4 bases and 7 bases, with 16 bases remaining between them. The V gene's germline CDR1 is SGHTA and CDR2 FQGNSA. The CDR3 region is CASSSQRLEGGYTF. The CDR3 bases are TGTGCCAGCAGCTCACAGCGCCTGGAGGGTGGCTACACCTTC. The variable domain in full, with the rest retrieved from reference TRBV7-2 and TRBJ1-2, is GAGVSQSPSNKVTEKGKDVELRCDPISGHTALYWYRQSLGQGLEFLIYFQGNSAPDKSGLPSDRFSAERTGGSVSTLTIQRTQQEDSAVYLCASSSQRLEGGYTFGSGTRLTVV.